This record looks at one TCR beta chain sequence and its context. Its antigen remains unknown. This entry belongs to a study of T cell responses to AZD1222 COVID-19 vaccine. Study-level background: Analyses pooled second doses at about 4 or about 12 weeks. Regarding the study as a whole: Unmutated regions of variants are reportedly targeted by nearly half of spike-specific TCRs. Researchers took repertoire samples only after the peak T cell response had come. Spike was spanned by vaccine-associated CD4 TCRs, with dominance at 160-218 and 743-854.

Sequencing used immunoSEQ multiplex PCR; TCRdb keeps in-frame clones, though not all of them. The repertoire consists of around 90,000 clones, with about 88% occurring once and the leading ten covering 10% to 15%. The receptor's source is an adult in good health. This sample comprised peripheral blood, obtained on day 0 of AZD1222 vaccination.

CDR3 protein: CASSERADYGYTF. The DNA of the CDR3 is TGTGCCAGCAGTGAACGGGCAGACTATGGCTACACCTTC. The V and J genes are TRBV6-1 and TRBJ1-2, with D uncertain. This CDR3 comprises 13 residues. CDR1 is MNHNS, CDR2 SASEGT, per germline. The V and J ends lost 2 bases and 3 bases respectively, with 7 bases between them.